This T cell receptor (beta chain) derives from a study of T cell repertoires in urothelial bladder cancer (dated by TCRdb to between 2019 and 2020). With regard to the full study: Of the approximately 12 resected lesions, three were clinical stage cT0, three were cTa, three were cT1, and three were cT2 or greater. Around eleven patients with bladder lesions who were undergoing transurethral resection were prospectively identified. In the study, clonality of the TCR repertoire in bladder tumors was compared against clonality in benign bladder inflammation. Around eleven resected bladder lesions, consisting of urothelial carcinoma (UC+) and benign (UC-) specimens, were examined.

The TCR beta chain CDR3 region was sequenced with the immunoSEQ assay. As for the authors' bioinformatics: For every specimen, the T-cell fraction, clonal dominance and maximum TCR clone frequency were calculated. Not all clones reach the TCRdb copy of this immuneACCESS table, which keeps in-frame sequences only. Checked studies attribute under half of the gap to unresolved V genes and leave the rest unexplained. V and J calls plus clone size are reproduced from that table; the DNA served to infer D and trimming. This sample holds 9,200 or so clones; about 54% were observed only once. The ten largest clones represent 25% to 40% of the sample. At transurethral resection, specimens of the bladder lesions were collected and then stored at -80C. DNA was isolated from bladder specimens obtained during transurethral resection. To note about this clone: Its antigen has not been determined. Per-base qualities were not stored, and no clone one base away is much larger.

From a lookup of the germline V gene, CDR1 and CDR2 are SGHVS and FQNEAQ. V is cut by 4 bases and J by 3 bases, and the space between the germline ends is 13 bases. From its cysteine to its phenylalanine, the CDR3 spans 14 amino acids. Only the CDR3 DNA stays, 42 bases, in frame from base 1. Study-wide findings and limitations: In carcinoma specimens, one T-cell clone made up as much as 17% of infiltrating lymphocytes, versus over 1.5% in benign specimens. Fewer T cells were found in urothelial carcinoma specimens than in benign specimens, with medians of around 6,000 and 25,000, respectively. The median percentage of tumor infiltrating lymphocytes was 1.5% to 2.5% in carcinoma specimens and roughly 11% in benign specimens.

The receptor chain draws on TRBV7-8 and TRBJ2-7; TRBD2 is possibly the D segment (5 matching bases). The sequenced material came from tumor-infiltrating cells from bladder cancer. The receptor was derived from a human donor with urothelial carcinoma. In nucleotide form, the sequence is TGTGCCAGCAGCTCGGGGTCAGGCTTCTACGAGCAGTACTTC. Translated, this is CASSSGSGFYEQYF.